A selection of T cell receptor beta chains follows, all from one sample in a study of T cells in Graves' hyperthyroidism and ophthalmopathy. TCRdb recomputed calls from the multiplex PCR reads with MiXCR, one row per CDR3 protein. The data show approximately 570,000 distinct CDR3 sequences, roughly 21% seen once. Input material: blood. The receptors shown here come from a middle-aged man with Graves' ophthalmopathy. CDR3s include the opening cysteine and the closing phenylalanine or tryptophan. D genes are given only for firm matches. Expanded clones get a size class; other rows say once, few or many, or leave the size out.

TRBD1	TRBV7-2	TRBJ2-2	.	CASSLALGTENTGELFF	TGTGCCAGCAGCTTAGCGTTAGGGACAGAGAACACCGGGGAGCTGTTTTTT
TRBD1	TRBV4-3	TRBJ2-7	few	CASSLPRDRIYEQYF	TGCGCCAGCAGCCTACCCCGGGACAGAATTTACGAGCAGTACTTC
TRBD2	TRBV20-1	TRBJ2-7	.	CSARTSGSNDEQYF	TGCAGTGCTAGGACTAGCGGGAGTAACGACGAGCAGTACTTC
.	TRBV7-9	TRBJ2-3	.	CASSWSRDSDTQYF	TGTGCCAGCAGCTGGTCCAGAGACTCAGATACGCAGTATTTT
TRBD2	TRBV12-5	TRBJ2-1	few	CASGTTSNNEQFF	TGTGCTAGTGGGACGACTAGCAACAATGAGCAGTTCTTC
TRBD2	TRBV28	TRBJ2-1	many	CASSFVSSGSRDEQFF	TGTGCCAGCAGTTTTGTATCGAGCGGGAGTAGGGATGAGCAGTTCTTC
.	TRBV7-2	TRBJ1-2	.	CASSFFDRPGGYTF	TGTGCCAGCAGCTTCTTTGACAGGCCGGGGGGCTACACCTTC
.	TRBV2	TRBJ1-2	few	CASTDSNYGYTF	TGTGCCAGCACCGATTCCAACTATGGCTACACCTTC
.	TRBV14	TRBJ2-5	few	CASSQGWTAQETQYF	TGTGCCAGCAGCCAAGGATGGACAGCCCAAGAGACCCAGTACTTC
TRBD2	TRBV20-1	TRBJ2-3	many	CSASPFSSGGADTQYF	TGCAGTGCTAGCCCCTTTAGTAGCGGGGGGGCAGATACGCAGTATTTT
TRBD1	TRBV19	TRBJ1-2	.	CASSPQGADGYTF	TGTGCCAGTAGTCCCCAGGGGGCAGATGGCTACACCTTC
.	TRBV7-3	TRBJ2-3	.	CASSLMAGTDTQYF	TGTGCCAGCAGCTTAATGGCCGGCACAGATACGCAGTATTTT
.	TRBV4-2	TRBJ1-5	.	CASSQRPGGNQPQHF	TGTGCCAGCAGCCAGCGACCTGGAGGCAATCAGCCCCAGCATTTT
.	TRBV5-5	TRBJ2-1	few	CASSLDWGTYNEQFF	TGTGCCAGCAGCTTGGACTGGGGGACCTACAATGAGCAGTTCTTC
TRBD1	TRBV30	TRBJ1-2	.	CACSARDRVHGYTF	TGTGCCTGTTCTGCCCGGGACAGGGTCCATGGCTACACCTTC
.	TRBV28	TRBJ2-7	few	CASYEGSEQYF	TGTGCCAGCTACGAGGGGAGCGAGCAGTACTTC
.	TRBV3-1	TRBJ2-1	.	CASSQLVGSYNEQFF	TGTGCCAGCAGCCAATTAGTGGGCTCCTACAATGAGCAGTTCTTC
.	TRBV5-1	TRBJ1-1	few	CASSSSERNTEAFF	TGCGCCAGCAGCTCCTCAGAGAGGAACACTGAAGCTTTCTTT
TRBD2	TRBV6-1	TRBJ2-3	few	CASSPVTGGFGYF	TGTGCCAGCAGCCCTGTAACGGGGGGTTTTGGGTATTTT
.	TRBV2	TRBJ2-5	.	CASSEGGRQGSQETQYF	TGTGCCAGCAGTGAAGGGGGGAGGCAGGGGAGTCAGGAGACCCAGTACTTC
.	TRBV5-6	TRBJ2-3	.	CASSGRTAENLLTDTQYF	TGTGCCAGCAGTGGCCGCACGGCAGAAAACCTCCTCACAGATACGCAGTATTTT
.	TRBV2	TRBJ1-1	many	CASSEQGLNTEAFF	TGTGCCAGCAGTGAACAGGGCTTGAACACTGAAGCTTTCTTT
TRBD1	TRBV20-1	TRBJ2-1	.	CSPTGTAKSDEQFF	TGCAGTCCAACCGGGACAGCCAAAAGTGATGAGCAGTTCTTC
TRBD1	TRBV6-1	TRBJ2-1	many	CASHGTGVNNEQFF	TGTGCCAGCCACGGGACAGGGGTGAACAATGAGCAGTTCTTC
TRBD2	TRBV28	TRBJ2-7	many	CASSLSSGTYEQYF	TGTGCCAGCAGTTTGTCTAGCGGTACCTACGAGCAGTACTTC
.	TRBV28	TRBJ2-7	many	CASRLGSPGSYEQYF	TGTGCCAGCCGCCTGGGTTCCCCAGGCTCCTACGAGCAGTACTTC
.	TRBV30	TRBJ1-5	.	CAWSGGVGYQPQHF	TGTGCCTGGAGCGGCGGGGTAGGGTATCAGCCCCAGCATTTT
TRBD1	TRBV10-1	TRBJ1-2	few	CASDSGTANYGYTF	TGCGCCAGCGACTCCGGGACAGCTAACTATGGCTACACCTTC
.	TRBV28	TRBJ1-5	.	CASRREVGSSNQPQHF	TGTGCCAGCAGACGCGAAGTAGGGAGCAGCAATCAGCCCCAGCATTTT
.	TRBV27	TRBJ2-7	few	CASSFAEGGSYEQYF	TGTGCCAGCAGTTTCGCGGAGGGCGGCTCCTACGAGCAGTACTTC
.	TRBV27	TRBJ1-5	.	CASSPVGQPQHF	TGTGCCAGCAGTCCGGTCGGCCAGCCCCAGCATTTT
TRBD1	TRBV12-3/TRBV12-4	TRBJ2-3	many	CASSKDRGRGGDTQYF	TGTGCCAGCAGTAAAGACAGGGGGCGAGGTGGAGATACGCAGTATTTT
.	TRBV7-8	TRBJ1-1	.	CASSLDYNTEALF	TGTGCCAGCAGCTTAGATTATAACACTGAAGCTCTCTTT
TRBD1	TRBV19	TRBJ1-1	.	CASNPDRMNTEAFF	TGTGCCAGTAATCCGGACAGGATGAACACTGAAGCTTTCTTT
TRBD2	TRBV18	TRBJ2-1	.	CASSPVTTSGKVSSYNEQFF	TGTGCCAGCTCACCAGTAACAACTAGCGGAAAAGTAAGCTCCTACAATGAGCAGTTCTTC
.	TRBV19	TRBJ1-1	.	CASTPKRVGNTEAFF	TGTGCCAGTACCCCTAAGCGGGTGGGGAACACTGAAGCTTTCTTT
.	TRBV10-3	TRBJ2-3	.	CAISDLSVGGADTQYF	TGTGCCATCAGTGACTTATCCGTGGGGGGCGCAGATACGCAGTATTTT
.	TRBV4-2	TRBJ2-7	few	CASSQSSMVRHEQYF	TGTGCCAGCAGCCAATCTTCTATGGTCCGGCACGAGCAGTACTTC
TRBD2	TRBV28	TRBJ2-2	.	CASSGSIGELFF	TGTGCCAGTAGCGGGAGTATCGGGGAGCTGTTTTTT
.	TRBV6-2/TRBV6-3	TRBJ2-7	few	CASTDYPYEQYF	TGTGCCAGCACCGACTACCCCTACGAGCAGTACTTC
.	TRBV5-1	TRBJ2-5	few	CASSWEGATQETQYF	TGCGCCAGCAGTTGGGAGGGGGCGACCCAAGAGACCCAGTACTTC
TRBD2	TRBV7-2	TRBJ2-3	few	CASSLATSGDTQYF	TGTGCCAGCAGCTTAGCCACTAGCGGAGATACGCAGTATTTT
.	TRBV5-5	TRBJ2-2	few	CASSLRVWVAAQNTGELFF	TGTGCCAGCAGCTTGCGGGTCTGGGTGGCGGCACAGAACACCGGGGAGCTGTTTTTT
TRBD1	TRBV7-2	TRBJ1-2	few	CASSSRQGRGYTF	TGTGCCAGCAGCTCAAGACAGGGTAGGGGCTACACCTTC
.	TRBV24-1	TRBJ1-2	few	CATSDHRVNYGYTF	TGTGCCACCAGTGATCACAGGGTTAACTATGGCTACACCTTC
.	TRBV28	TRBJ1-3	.	CASSLTLWDTIYF	TGTGCCAGCAGTTTGACCCTGTGGGACACCATATATTTT
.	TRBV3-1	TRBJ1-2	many	CASSQESRLYGYTF	TGTGCCAGCAGCCAAGAGAGCAGACTCTATGGCTACACCTTC
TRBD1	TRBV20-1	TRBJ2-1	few	CRTGKDFNEQFF	TGCAGGACAGGGAAAGATTTCAATGAGCAGTTCTTC
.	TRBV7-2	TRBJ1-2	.	CASSLKGGGQGGYTF	TGTGCCAGCAGCTTAAAGGGGGGAGGCCAAGGTGGCTACACCTTC
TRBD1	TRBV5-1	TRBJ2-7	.	CASSPGGQGTYEQYF	TGCGCCAGCAGCCCGGGGGGACAGGGGACCTACGAGCAGTACTTC
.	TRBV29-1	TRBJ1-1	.	CSVDAGVRDTEAFF	TGCAGCGTTGATGCAGGGGTGAGGGACACTGAAGCTTTCTTT
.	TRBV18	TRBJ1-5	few	CASSKGNHQPQHF	TGTGCCAGCTCAAAAGGCAACCATCAGCCCCAGCATTTT
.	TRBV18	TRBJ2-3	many	CASSPPQITDTQYF	TGTGCCAGCTCACCACCTCAAATCACAGATACGCAGTATTTT